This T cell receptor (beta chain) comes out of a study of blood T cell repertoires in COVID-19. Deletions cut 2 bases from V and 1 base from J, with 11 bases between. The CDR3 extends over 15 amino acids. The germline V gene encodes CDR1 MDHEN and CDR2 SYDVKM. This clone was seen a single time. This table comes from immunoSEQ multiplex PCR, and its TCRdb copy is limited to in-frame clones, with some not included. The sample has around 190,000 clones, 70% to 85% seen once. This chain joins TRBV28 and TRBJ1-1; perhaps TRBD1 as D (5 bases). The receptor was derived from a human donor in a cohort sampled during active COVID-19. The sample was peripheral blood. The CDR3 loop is CASSLPGHSNTEAFF. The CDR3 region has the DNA TGTGCCAGCAGTTTACCCGGACATTCGAACACTGAAGCTTTCTTT.